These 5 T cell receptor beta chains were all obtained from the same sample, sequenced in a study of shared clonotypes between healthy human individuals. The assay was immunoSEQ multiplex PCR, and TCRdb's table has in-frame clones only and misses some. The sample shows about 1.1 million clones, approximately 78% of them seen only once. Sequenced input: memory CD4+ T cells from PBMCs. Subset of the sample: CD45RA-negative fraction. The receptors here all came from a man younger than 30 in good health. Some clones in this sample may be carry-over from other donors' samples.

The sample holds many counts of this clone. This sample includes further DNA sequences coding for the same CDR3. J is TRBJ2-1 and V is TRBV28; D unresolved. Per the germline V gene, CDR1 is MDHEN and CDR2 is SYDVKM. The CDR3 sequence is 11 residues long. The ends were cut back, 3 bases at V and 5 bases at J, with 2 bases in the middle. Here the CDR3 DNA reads TGTGCCAGCAGTTTGAACAATGAGCAGTTCTTC. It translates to CASSLNNEQFF.

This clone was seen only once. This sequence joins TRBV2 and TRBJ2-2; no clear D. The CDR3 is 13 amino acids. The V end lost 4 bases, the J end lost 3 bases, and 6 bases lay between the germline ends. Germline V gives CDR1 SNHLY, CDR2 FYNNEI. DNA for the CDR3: TGTGCCAGCAGTGCCTTAGACACCGGGGAGCTGTTTTTT. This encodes CASSALDTGELFF.

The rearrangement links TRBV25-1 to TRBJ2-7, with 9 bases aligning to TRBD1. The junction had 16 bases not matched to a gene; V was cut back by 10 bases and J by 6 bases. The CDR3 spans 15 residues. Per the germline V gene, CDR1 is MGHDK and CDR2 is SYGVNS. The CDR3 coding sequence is TGTGCCACCCAAATCAACTCGCGACAGGGGGGCGAGCAGTACTTC. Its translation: CATQINSRQGGEQYF.

CDR3 nucleotides: TGCAGTGCTAGGGCCACCGGGGAGCTGTTTTTT. It codes for CSARATGELFF. This chain links TRBV20-1 with TRBJ2-2; D unresolved. The V gene lost 3 bases and the J gene lost 4 bases, with 3 bases spanning the gap. Germline assignment: CDR1 DFQATT and CDR2 SNEGSKA (reference sequence). This CDR3 is built from 11 residues.

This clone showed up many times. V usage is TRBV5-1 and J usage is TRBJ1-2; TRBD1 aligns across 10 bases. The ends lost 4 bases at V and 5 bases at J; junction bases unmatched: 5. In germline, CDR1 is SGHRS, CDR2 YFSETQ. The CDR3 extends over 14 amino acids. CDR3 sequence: CASSAGQGRYGYTF. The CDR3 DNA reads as TGCGCCAGCAGCGCGGGACAGGGGCGATATGGCTACACCTTC. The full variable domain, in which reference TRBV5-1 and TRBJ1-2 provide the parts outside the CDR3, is KAGVTQTPRYLIKTRGQQVTLSCSPISGHRSVSWYQQTPGQGLQFLFEYFSETQRNKGNFPGRFSGRQFSNSRSEMNVSTLELGDSALYLCASSAGQGRYGYTFGSGTRLTVV.